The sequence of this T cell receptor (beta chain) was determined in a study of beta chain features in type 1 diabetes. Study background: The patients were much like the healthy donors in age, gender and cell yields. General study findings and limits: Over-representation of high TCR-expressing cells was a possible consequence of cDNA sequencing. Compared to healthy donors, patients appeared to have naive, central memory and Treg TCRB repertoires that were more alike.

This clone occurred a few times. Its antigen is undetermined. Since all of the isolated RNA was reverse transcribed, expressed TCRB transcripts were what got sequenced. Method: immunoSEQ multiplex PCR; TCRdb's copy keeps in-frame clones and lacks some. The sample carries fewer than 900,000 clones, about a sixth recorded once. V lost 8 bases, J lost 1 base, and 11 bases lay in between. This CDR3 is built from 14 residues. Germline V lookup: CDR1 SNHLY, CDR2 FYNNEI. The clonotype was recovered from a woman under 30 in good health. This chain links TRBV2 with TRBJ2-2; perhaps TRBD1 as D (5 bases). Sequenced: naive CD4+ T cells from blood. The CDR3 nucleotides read TGTGCCAGCCAGGCCACAGGGAACACCGGGGAGCTGTTTTTT. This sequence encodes CASQATGNTGELFF.